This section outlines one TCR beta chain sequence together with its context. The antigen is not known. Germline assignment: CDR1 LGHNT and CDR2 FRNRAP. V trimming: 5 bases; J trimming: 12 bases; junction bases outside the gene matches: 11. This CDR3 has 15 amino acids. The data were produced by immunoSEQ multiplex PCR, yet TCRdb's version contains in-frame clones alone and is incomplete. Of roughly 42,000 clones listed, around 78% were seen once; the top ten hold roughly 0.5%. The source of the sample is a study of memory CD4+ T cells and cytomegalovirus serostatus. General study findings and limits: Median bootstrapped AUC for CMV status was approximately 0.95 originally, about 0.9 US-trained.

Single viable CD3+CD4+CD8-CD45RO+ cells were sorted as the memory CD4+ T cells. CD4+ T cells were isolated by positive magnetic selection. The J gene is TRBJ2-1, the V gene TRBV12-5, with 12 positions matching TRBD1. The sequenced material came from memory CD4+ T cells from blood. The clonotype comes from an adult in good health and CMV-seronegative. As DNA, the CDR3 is TGTGCTAGTGGTCTCACCGGGACAGGGGGCGCCGGGCAGTTCTTC. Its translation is CASGLTGTGGAGQFF.